Listed below are T cell receptor beta chains from one sample, sequenced in a study of cytomegalovirus exposure and HLA in healthy donors. Generated by immunoSEQ multiplex PCR, the TCRdb table keeps only in-frame clones and is missing some. The sample lists about 120,000 clones; about four fifths were seen once. The source material was PBMCs. These TCRs come from a woman aged 18-29 years in good health and CMV-seronegative. CDR3s include the opening cysteine and the closing phenylalanine or tryptophan. The order of the fields is V gene, clone size, CDR3 protein. Size values are once, few and many counts, or a class for expanded clones, and some rows have none.

v_call: TRBV4-1
clone_size: .
cdr3_aa: CASSQGSDSGSRQPQHF

v_call: TRBV18
clone_size: .
cdr3_aa: CASSPLEQGAEGYTF

v_call: TRBV19
clone_size: .
cdr3_aa: CASRPGQGYTGELFF

v_call: TRBV5-1
clone_size: once
cdr3_aa: CASSLGGSSTSQYF

v_call: TRBV6-1
clone_size: .
cdr3_aa: CASSADWGTEAFF

v_call: TRBV7-9
clone_size: .
cdr3_aa: CASRLTSLGDVPGNTIYF

v_call: TRBV29-1
clone_size: .
cdr3_aa: CSVGGRQSRYEQYF

v_call: TRBV7-9
clone_size: .
cdr3_aa: CASSLGGVGNQPQHF

v_call: TRBV6-4
clone_size: .
cdr3_aa: CASRAGESDTQYF

v_call: TRBV5-1
clone_size: .
cdr3_aa: CASSSDSHNEQFF

v_call: TRBV30
clone_size: .
cdr3_aa: CAWAGGLDQPQHF

v_call: TRBV7-2
clone_size: .
cdr3_aa: CASSLAQGQPQHF

v_call: TRBV19
clone_size: .
cdr3_aa: CASTNPVLSTRTTGELFF

v_call: TRBV11-1
clone_size: .
cdr3_aa: CASSLDHRAPYEQYF

v_call: TRBV9
clone_size: few
cdr3_aa: CASSVDAGGADTEAFF

v_call: TRBV6-5
clone_size: .
cdr3_aa: CASSSRTAEAFF

v_call: TRBV7-9
clone_size: .
cdr3_aa: CASQPTLGTVNTEAFF

v_call: TRBV5-4
clone_size: .
cdr3_aa: CASSLGGTWVQYF

v_call: TRBV5-1
clone_size: once
cdr3_aa: CASSFATATFSGANVLTF

v_call: TRBV7-2
clone_size: .
cdr3_aa: CASSLVQTPGAQYF

v_call: TRBV5-1
clone_size: .
cdr3_aa: CASSFGDRTYEQYF

v_call: TRBV10-3
clone_size: .
cdr3_aa: CAIRGGGASYEQYF

v_call: TRBV18
clone_size: .
cdr3_aa: CASSTVGGNEQFF

v_call: TRBV2
clone_size: .
cdr3_aa: CASLASGANVLTF

v_call: TRBV5-4
clone_size: .
cdr3_aa: CASSLDGRGEETQYF

v_call: TRBV10-2
clone_size: .
cdr3_aa: CASSPKDRDTGELFF